These T cell receptor beta chains were read from a single sample in a study of cytomegalovirus exposure and HLA in healthy donors. Clones were sequenced by immunoSEQ multiplex PCR, and TCRdb holds only the in-frame ones, with some missing. The sample has fewer than 200,000 clones, 65% to 75% seen once; the top ten hold around 1.5%. The sequenced material came from PBMCs. These receptors originate from a girl aged 5 to 17 in good health and CMV-seronegative. CDR3s include the opening cysteine and the closing phenylalanine or tryptophan. The order of the fields is D gene, clone size, V gene, J gene, CDR3 protein, CDR3 DNA. A D gene is named only where the DNA matches it firmly. Not every row has a clone size; where given, it reads once, few, many or a size class.

d_call: -; clone_size: -; v_call: TRBV14; j_call: TRBJ2-6; cdr3_aa: CASSQAGSGANVLTF; cdr3_nt: TGTGCCAGCAGCCAAGCCGGGTCTGGGGCCAACGTCCTGACTTTC
d_call: TRBD2; clone_size: -; v_call: TRBV9; j_call: TRBJ2-1; cdr3_aa: CASSVDGLAGNNEQFF; cdr3_nt: TGTGCCAGCAGCGTAGATGGACTAGCGGGGAACAATGAGCAGTTCTTC
d_call: -; clone_size: -; v_call: TRBV2; j_call: TRBJ1-2; cdr3_aa: CASSEGQFTRGYTF; cdr3_nt: TGTGCCAGCAGTGAAGGACAGTTCACTCGGGGCTACACCTTC
d_call: -; clone_size: -; v_call: TRBV7-9; j_call: TRBJ2-7; cdr3_aa: CASSPGGPATYEQYF; cdr3_nt: TGTGCCAGCAGCCCCGGAGGACCCGCGACCTACGAGCAGTACTTC
d_call: -; clone_size: -; v_call: TRBV2; j_call: TRBJ1-1; cdr3_aa: CASEEVVGSWAFF; cdr3_nt: TGTGCCAGCGAGGAGGTGGTAGGGTCGTGGGCTTTCTTT
d_call: -; clone_size: -; v_call: TRBV19; j_call: TRBJ1-2; cdr3_aa: CASSIDPRTTYGYTF; cdr3_nt: TGTGCCAGTAGTATAGATCCTCGGACAACCTATGGCTACACCTTC
d_call: -; clone_size: -; v_call: TRBV25-1; j_call: TRBJ1-5; cdr3_aa: CASSPGGGNQPQHF; cdr3_nt: TGTGCCAGCAGCCCGGGGGGGGGCAATCAGCCCCAGCATTTT
d_call: -; clone_size: -; v_call: TRBV5-1; j_call: TRBJ2-7; cdr3_aa: CASSIQGYEQYF; cdr3_nt: TGCGCCAGCAGCATTCAGGGTTACGAGCAGTACTTC
d_call: -; clone_size: -; v_call: TRBV15; j_call: TRBJ1-1; cdr3_aa: CATSRGLAMNTEAFF; cdr3_nt: TGTGCCACCAGCAGAGGTCTCGCGATGAACACTGAAGCTTTCTTT
d_call: -; clone_size: -; v_call: TRBV9; j_call: TRBJ1-4; cdr3_aa: CASSVGADTTNEKLFF; cdr3_nt: TGTGCCAGCAGCGTAGGGGCAGACACAACTAATGAAAAACTGTTTTTT
d_call: -; clone_size: few; v_call: TRBV4-1; j_call: TRBJ1-5; cdr3_aa: CASSQDSDFQPQHF; cdr3_nt: TGCGCCAGCAGCCAAGATTCCGACTTTCAGCCCCAGCATTTT
d_call: -; clone_size: few; v_call: TRBV4-1; j_call: TRBJ1-1; cdr3_aa: CASSQVGRRGEAFF; cdr3_nt: TGCGCCAGCAGCCAAGTAGGGCGCCGGGGTGAAGCTTTCTTT
d_call: TRBD1; clone_size: -; v_call: TRBV28; j_call: TRBJ1-2; cdr3_aa: CASSPHRDRGIYGYTF; cdr3_nt: TGTGCCAGCAGCCCTCACCGGGACAGGGGGATCTATGGCTACACCTTC
d_call: TRBD1; clone_size: -; v_call: TRBV30; j_call: TRBJ1-2; cdr3_aa: CAWSSQGAIYGYTF; cdr3_nt: TGTGCCTGGAGTTCACAGGGGGCCATTTATGGCTACACCTTC
d_call: -; clone_size: few; v_call: TRBV7-9; j_call: TRBJ1-5; cdr3_aa: CASSLGQYNQPQHF; cdr3_nt: TGTGCCAGCAGCTTAGGGCAGTACAATCAGCCCCAGCATTTT
d_call: -; clone_size: few; v_call: TRBV5-1; j_call: TRBJ2-3; cdr3_aa: CASSSGSTDTQYF; cdr3_nt: TGCGCCAGCAGCTCCGGGAGCACAGATACGCAGTATTTT
d_call: -; clone_size: -; v_call: TRBV1; j_call: TRBJ2-5; cdr3_aa: CTSSQDSLAGTAPQETQYF; cdr3_nt: TGCACCAGCAGCCAAGATTCCCTAGCGGGGACTGCACCTCAAGAGACCCAGTACTTC
d_call: -; clone_size: -; v_call: TRBV2; j_call: TRBJ1-2; cdr3_aa: CASSEVGAVGYGYTF; cdr3_nt: TGTGCCAGCAGTGAAGTAGGGGCGGTGGGCTATGGCTACACCTTC
d_call: TRBD1; clone_size: -; v_call: TRBV4-1; j_call: TRBJ1-2; cdr3_aa: CASSQRTGGFRGYTF; cdr3_nt: TGCGCCAGCAGCCAGAGGACAGGGGGCTTTCGTGGCTACACCTTC
d_call: -; clone_size: -; v_call: TRBV10-1; j_call: TRBJ1-3; cdr3_aa: CASSEQIAGNTIYF; cdr3_nt: TGCGCCAGCAGTGAACAGATTGCTGGAAACACCATATATTTT
d_call: TRBD1; clone_size: -; v_call: TRBV5-1; j_call: TRBJ1-4; cdr3_aa: CASSLAGTGVEKLFF; cdr3_nt: TGCGCCAGCAGCTTGGCCGGGACAGGGGTTGAAAAACTGTTTTTT
d_call: -; clone_size: -; v_call: TRBV6-1; j_call: TRBJ1-5; cdr3_aa: CASSESGFGRRQPQHF; cdr3_nt: TGTGCCAGCAGTGAATCAGGGTTCGGGCGAAGGCAGCCCCAGCATTTT
d_call: -; clone_size: -; v_call: TRBV7-9; j_call: TRBJ1-2; cdr3_aa: CASSLGQGNYGYTF; cdr3_nt: TGTGCCAGCAGCTTAGGGCAGGGGAACTATGGCTACACCTTC
d_call: -; clone_size: -; v_call: TRBV5-4; j_call: TRBJ1-2; cdr3_aa: CASSLESGYGYTF; cdr3_nt: TGTGCCAGCAGCTTGGAGTCGGGGTATGGCTACACCTTC
d_call: TRBD1; clone_size: -; v_call: TRBV19; j_call: TRBJ1-5; cdr3_aa: CASSTEDRGGGNQPQHF; cdr3_nt: TGTGCCAGTAGTACGGAGGACAGGGGTGGAGGCAATCAGCCCCAGCATTTT
d_call: -; clone_size: once; v_call: TRBV27; j_call: TRBJ2-1; cdr3_aa: CASAGQNSYNEQFF; cdr3_nt: TGTGCCAGCGCTGGACAGAACTCCTACAATGAGCAGTTCTTC
d_call: -; clone_size: -; v_call: TRBV7-8; j_call: TRBJ1-5; cdr3_aa: CASSLVRGYEPQHF; cdr3_nt: TGTGCCAGCAGCTTAGTCAGGGGCTACGAGCCCCAGCATTTT
d_call: -; clone_size: few; v_call: TRBV19; j_call: TRBJ1-5; cdr3_aa: CASRRTVHNQPQHF; cdr3_nt: TGTGCCAGTCGCCGCACAGTTCACAATCAGCCCCAGCATTTT
d_call: -; clone_size: -; v_call: TRBV5-6; j_call: TRBJ2-3; cdr3_aa: CASSRTVTGTQYF; cdr3_nt: TGTGCCAGCAGCCGGACTGTAACTGGTACGCAGTATTTT
d_call: TRBD1; clone_size: -; v_call: TRBV7-3; j_call: TRBJ1-2; cdr3_aa: CASSLNGDRESYTF; cdr3_nt: TGTGCCAGCAGCTTAAATGGGGACAGGGAAAGCTACACCTTC
d_call: TRBD1; clone_size: -; v_call: TRBV6-5; j_call: TRBJ1-1; cdr3_aa: CASSSTGGGGTEAFF; cdr3_nt: TGTGCCAGCAGTTCTACAGGGGGCGGGGGCACTGAAGCTTTCTTT
d_call: -; clone_size: -; v_call: TRBV6-1; j_call: TRBJ2-3; cdr3_aa: CASSSGLGTDTQYF; cdr3_nt: TGTGCCAGCAGTTCGGGACTTGGCACAGATACGCAGTATTTT
d_call: -; clone_size: once; v_call: TRBV6-1; j_call: TRBJ2-7; cdr3_aa: CASSDTSYEQYF; cdr3_nt: TGTGCCAGCAGCGACACCTCCTACGAGCAGTACTTC
d_call: TRBD1; clone_size: -; v_call: TRBV18; j_call: TRBJ1-6; cdr3_aa: CASSPTGTPYNSPLHF; cdr3_nt: TGTGCCAGCTCACCGACAGGGACCCCTTATAATTCACCCCTCCACTTT
d_call: -; clone_size: -; v_call: TRBV7-8; j_call: TRBJ2-7; cdr3_aa: CASGIQGFGYEQYF; cdr3_nt: TGTGCCAGCGGAATACAGGGATTCGGCTACGAGCAGTACTTC
d_call: -; clone_size: -; v_call: TRBV4-2; j_call: TRBJ2-3; cdr3_aa: CASSSRQASTDTQYF; cdr3_nt: TGTGCCAGCAGCTCCCGACAAGCCTCTACAGATACGCAGTATTTT
d_call: TRBD2; clone_size: -; v_call: TRBV5-1; j_call: TRBJ2-3; cdr3_aa: CASSAISGGVADTQYF; cdr3_nt: TGCGCCAGCAGCGCAATCAGCGGGGGTGTTGCAGATACGCAGTATTTT
d_call: TRBD1; clone_size: -; v_call: TRBV4-1; j_call: TRBJ1-1; cdr3_aa: CASSQERRTGRNTEAFF; cdr3_nt: TGCGCCAGCAGCCAAGAACGCCGGACAGGGAGGAACACTGAAGCTTTCTTT
d_call: TRBD2; clone_size: -; v_call: TRBV2; j_call: TRBJ2-7; cdr3_aa: CASSAGRGYEQYF; cdr3_nt: TGTGCCAGCAGTGCAGGGAGGGGATACGAGCAGTACTTC
d_call: TRBD1; clone_size: -; v_call: TRBV19; j_call: TRBJ2-7; cdr3_aa: CASSIKGDSSFEQYF; cdr3_nt: TGTGCCAGTAGTATAAAGGGGGACAGTTCGTTCGAGCAGTACTTC
d_call: -; clone_size: -; v_call: TRBV4-1; j_call: TRBJ1-3; cdr3_aa: CASSLSSGNTIYF; cdr3_nt: TGCGCCAGCAGCCTGAGCTCTGGAAACACCATATATTTT